The clone carrying this T cell receptor beta chain was detected once. These data belong to a study of blood T cell repertoires in COVID-19. V lost 1 base to trimming and J lost 0 bases, with 10 bases between them. This CDR3 has 16 residues. CDR1 and CDR2 (germline): SGHNT, YENEEA. Using immunoSEQ multiplex PCR, the repertoire was profiled, and TCRdb retains in-frame clones only, with some absent. This repertoire shows about 240,000 clones, approximately 90% found once; its top ten account for 2.5% to 3%. This rearrangement joins TRBV11-3 to TRBJ2-1; D is unresolved. The specimen was PBMCs or T cells enriched from blood (not recorded which). The clonotype was recovered from a woman aged 30 to 39 with acute COVID-19. The CDR3 region is CASSLGLRSSYNEQFF. The CDR3 nucleotides read TGTGCCAGCAGCTTAGGACTTCGCAGCTCCTACAATGAGCAGTTCTTC.